Listed below are T cell receptor beta chains from one sample, sequenced in a study of T cell repertoires in cytomegalovirus infection. These receptors have no known antigen. TCRdb reanalysed the reads using MiXCR and keeps one entry per CDR3 protein. The sample carries some 940,000 distinct CDR3 sequences, roughly 30% recorded once. The sequences come from cultured CD8+ T cells from PBMCs, collected from culture after CMV antigen stimulation. These receptors originate from a human donor in good health (CMV status not recorded). Some clones in this sample may be carry-over from other donors' samples. Each CDR3 is given with its conserved first and last residue. The D gene is left open where the match is weak. Size values are once, few and many counts, or a class for expanded clones, and some rows have none.

D gene: .; V gene: TRBV6-2/TRBV6-3; J gene: TRBJ2-1; clone size: .; CDR3 protein: CASSYSEGLGNEQFF; CDR3 DNA: TGTGCCAGCAGTTACTCAGAAGGGCTGGGAAATGAGCAGTTCTTC
D gene: .; V gene: TRBV27; J gene: TRBJ2-7; clone size: .; CDR3 protein: CASSLAMGTYEQYF; CDR3 DNA: TGTGCCAGCAGTTTGGCGATGGGAACCTACGAGCAGTACTTC
D gene: .; V gene: TRBV6-6; J gene: TRBJ1-4; clone size: .; CDR3 protein: CASSHRGGPNEKLFF; CDR3 DNA: TGTGCCAGCAGTCACCGGGGGGGCCCAAATGAAAAACTGTTTTTT
D gene: .; V gene: TRBV4-2; J gene: TRBJ1-1; clone size: few; CDR3 protein: CASSQGQVGEAFF; CDR3 DNA: TGTGCCAGCAGCCAAGGACAGGTCGGGGAAGCTTTCTTT
D gene: .; V gene: TRBV13; J gene: TRBJ2-7; clone size: few; CDR3 protein: CASSRAPGAHEQYF; CDR3 DNA: TGTGCCAGCAGCCGGGCCCCGGGGGCCCACGAGCAGTACTTC
D gene: .; V gene: TRBV6-5; J gene: TRBJ1-4; clone size: .; CDR3 protein: CATAPETGAEKLFF; CDR3 DNA: TGTGCGACAGCCCCGGAGACAGGAGCCGAAAAACTGTTTTTT
D gene: TRBD1; V gene: TRBV2; J gene: TRBJ1-2; clone size: .; CDR3 protein: CASSEGDSPNYGYTF; CDR3 DNA: TGTGCCAGCAGTGAGGGGGACAGCCCTAACTATGGCTACACCTTC
D gene: .; V gene: TRBV6-2/TRBV6-3; J gene: TRBJ2-5; clone size: few; CDR3 protein: CVTGYQETQYF; CDR3 DNA: TGTGTGACGGGGTACCAAGAGACCCAGTACTTC
D gene: .; V gene: TRBV19; J gene: TRBJ1-6; clone size: few; CDR3 protein: CASSGFGGPYNSPLHF; CDR3 DNA: TGTGCCAGTAGTGGCTTCGGCGGACCTTATAATTCACCCCTCCACTTT
D gene: .; V gene: TRBV7-9; J gene: TRBJ2-5; clone size: .; CDR3 protein: CASSLFPRTAQETQYF; CDR3 DNA: TGTGCCAGCAGCCTATTCCCTAGGACAGCCCAAGAGACCCAGTACTTC
D gene: .; V gene: TRBV27; J gene: TRBJ1-6; clone size: few; CDR3 protein: CVRIYVDGTSSYNSPLHF; CDR3 DNA: TGTGTCCGAATATACGTGGACGGAACGAGCTCCTATAATTCACCCCTCCACTTT
D gene: TRBD1; V gene: TRBV19; J gene: TRBJ1-1; clone size: .; CDR3 protein: CASSGRDRERRDAEAFF; CDR3 DNA: TGTGCCAGTAGTGGGAGGGACAGGGAACGGAGAGACGCTGAAGCTTTCTTT